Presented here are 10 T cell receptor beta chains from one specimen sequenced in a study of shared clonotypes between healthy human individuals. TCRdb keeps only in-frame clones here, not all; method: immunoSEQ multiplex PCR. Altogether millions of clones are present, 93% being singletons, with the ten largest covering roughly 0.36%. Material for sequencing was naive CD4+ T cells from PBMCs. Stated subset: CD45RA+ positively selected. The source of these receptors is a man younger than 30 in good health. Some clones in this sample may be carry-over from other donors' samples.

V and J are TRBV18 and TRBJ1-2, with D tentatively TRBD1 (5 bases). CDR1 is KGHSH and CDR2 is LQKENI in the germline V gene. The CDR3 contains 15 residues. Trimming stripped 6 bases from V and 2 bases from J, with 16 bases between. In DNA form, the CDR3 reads TGTGCCAGCTCCCCCCGAGGCAGGGACAACTATGGCTACACCTTC. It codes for CASSPRGRDNYGYTF.

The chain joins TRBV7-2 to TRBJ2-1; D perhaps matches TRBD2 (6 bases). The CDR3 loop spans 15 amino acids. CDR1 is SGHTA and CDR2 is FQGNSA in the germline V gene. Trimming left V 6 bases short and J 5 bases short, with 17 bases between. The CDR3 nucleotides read TGTGCCAGCAGTATTCAGGCGGGACTCAACAATGAGCAGTTCTTC. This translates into CASSIQAGLNNEQFF.

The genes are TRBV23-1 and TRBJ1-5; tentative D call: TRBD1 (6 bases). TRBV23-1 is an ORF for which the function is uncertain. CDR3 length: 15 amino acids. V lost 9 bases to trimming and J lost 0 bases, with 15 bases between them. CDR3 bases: TGCGCCAGATTCCCCGGGACATTTAGCAATCAGCCCCAGCATTTT. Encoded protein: CARFPGTFSNQPQHF.

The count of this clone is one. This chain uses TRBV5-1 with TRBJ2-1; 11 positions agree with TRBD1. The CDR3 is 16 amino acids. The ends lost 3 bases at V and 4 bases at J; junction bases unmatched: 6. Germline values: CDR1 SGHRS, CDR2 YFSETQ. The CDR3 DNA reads TGCGCCAGCAGCTCCATAGGACAGGGGGCTTACAATGAGCAGTTCTTC. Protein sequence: CASSSIGQGAYNEQFF.

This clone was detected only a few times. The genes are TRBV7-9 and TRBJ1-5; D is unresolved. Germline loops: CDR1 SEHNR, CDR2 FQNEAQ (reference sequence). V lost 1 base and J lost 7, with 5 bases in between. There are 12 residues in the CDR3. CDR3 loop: CASSLDPQPQHF. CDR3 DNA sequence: TGTGCCAGCAGCTTAGACCCCCAGCCCCAGCATTTT.

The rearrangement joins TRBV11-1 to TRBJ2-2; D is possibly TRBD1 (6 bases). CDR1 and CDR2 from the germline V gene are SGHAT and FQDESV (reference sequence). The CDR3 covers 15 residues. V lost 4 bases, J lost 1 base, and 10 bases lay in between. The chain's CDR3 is CASSSLTGNTGELFF. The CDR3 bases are TGTGCCAGCAGCTCATTGACAGGGAACACCGGGGAGCTGTTTTTT.

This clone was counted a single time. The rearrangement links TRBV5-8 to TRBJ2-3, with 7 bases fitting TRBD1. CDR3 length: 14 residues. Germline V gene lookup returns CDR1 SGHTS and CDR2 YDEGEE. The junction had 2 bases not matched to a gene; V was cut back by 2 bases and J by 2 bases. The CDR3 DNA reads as TGTGCCAGCAGCTTACAGGGGATCACAGATACGCAGTATTTT. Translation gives CASSLQGITDTQYF.

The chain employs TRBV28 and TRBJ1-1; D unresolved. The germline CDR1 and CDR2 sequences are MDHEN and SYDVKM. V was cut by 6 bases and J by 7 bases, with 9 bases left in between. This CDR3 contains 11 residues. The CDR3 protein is CASSPRIEAFF. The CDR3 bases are TGTGCCAGCAGCCCGAGAATTGAAGCTTTCTTT. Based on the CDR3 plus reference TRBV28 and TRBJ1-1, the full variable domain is DVKVTQSSRYLVKRTGEKVFLECVQDMDHENMFWYRQDPGLGLRLIYFSYDVKMKEKGDIPEGYSVSREKKERFSLILESASTNQTSMYLCASSPRIEAFFGQGTRLTVV.

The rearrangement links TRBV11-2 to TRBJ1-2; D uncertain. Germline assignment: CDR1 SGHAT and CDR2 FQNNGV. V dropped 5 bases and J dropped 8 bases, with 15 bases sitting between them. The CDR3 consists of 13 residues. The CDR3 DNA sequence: TGTGCCAGCAGCCCTGAACTAGAAAGCGGCTACACCTTC. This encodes CASSPELESGYTF. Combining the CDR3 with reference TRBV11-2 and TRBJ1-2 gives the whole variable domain EAGVAQSPRYKIIEKRQSVAFWCNPISGHATLYWYQQILGQGPKLLIQFQNNGVVDDSQLPKDRFSAERLKGVDSTLKIQPAKLEDSAVYLCASSPELESGYTFGSGTRLTVV.

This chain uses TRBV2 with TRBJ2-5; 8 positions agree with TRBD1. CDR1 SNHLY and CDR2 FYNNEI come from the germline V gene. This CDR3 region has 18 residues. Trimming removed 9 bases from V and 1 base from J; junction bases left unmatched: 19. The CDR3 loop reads CASLTPGTGEWSQETQYF. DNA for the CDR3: TGTGCCAGTCTGACACCCGGGACAGGAGAGTGGAGCCAAGAGACCCAGTACTTC.